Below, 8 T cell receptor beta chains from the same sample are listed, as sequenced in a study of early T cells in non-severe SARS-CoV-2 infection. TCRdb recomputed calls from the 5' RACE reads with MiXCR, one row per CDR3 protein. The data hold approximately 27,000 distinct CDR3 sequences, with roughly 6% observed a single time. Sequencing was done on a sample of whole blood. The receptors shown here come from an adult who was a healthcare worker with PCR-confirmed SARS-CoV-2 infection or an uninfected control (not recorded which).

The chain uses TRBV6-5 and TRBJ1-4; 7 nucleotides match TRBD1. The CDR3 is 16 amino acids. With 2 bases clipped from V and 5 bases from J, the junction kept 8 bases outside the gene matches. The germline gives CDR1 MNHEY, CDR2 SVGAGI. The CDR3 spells CASSYRGLGLNEKLFF. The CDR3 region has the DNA TGTGCCAGCAGTTACAGGGGGCTCGGGTTGAATGAAAAACTGTTTTTT.

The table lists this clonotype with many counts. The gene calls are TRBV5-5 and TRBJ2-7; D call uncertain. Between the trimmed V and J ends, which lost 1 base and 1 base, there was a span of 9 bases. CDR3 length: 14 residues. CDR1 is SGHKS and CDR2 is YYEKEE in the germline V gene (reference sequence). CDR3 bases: TGTGCCAGCAGCTTGTATAGGCCTTCCTACGAGCAGTACTTC. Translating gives CASSLYRPSYEQYF.

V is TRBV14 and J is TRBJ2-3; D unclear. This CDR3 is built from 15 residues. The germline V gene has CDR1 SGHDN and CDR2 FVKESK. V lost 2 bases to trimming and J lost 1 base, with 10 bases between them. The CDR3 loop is CASSQRIPRTDTQYF. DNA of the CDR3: TGTGCCAGCAGCCAAAGGATACCGCGCACAGATACGCAGTATTTT.

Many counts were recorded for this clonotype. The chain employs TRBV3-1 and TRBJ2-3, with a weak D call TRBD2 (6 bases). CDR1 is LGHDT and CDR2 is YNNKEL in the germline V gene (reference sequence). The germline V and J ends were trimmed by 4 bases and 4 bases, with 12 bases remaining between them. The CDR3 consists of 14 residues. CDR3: CASSPLGGADTQYF. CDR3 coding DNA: TGTGCCAGCAGCCCCCTGGGGGGAGCAGATACGCAGTATTTT.

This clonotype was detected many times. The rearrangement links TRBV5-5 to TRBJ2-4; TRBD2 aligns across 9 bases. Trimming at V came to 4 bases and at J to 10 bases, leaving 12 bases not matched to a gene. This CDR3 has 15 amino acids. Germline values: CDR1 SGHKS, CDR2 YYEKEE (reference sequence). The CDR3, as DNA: TGTGCCAGCAGCAACGATCCTAGCGGGATATTAATTCAGTACTTC. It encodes CASSNDPSGILIQYF.

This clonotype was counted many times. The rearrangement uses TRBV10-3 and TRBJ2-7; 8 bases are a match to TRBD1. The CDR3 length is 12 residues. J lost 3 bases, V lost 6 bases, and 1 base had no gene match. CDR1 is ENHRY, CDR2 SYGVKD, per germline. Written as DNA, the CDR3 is TGTGCCATCAGAGGACAGGGCTACGAGCAGTACTTC. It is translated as CAIRGQGYEQYF.

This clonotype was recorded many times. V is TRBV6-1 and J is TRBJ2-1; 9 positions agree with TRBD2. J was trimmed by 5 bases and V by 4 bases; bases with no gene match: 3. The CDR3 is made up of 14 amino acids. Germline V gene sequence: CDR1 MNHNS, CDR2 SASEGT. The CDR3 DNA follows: TGTGCCAGCAGTGTGCCTAGCGGGGACAATGAGCAGTTCTTC. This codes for CASSVPSGDNEQFF.

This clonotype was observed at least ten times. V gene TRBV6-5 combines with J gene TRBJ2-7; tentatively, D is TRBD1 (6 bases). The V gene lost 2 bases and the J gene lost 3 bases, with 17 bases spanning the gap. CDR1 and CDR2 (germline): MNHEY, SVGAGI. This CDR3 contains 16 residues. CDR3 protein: CASSYSHRAKSYEQYF. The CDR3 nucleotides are TGTGCCAGCAGTTACAGCCACAGGGCTAAAAGCTACGAGCAGTACTTC.